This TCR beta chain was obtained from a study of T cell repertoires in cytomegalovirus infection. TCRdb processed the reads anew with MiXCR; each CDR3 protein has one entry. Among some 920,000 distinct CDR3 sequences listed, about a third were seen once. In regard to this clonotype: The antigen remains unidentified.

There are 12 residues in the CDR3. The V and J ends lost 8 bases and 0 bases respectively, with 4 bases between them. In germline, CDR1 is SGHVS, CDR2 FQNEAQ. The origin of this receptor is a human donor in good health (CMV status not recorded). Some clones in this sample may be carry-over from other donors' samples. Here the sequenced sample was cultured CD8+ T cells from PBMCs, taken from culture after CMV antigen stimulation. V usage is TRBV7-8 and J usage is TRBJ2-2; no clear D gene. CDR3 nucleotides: TGTGCCAGCTGGACGAACACCGGGGAGCTGTTTTTT. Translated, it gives CASWTNTGELFF. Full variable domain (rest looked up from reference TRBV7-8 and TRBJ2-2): GAGVSQSPRYKVAKRGQDVALRCDPISGHVSLFWYQQALGQGPEFLTYFQNEAQLDKSGLPSDRFFAERPEGSVSTLKIQRTQQEDSAVYLCASWTNTGELFFGEGSRLTVL.